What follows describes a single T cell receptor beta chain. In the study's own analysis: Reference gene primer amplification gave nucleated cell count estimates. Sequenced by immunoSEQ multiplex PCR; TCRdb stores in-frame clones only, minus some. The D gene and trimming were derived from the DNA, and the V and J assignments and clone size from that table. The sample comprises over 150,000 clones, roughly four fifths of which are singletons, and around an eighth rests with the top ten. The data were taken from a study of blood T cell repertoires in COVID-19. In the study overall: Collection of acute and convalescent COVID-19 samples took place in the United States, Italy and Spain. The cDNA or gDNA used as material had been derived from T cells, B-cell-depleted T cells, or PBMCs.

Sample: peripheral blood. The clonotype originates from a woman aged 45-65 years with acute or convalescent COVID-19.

CDR3 nucleotides: TGCGCCAGCAGCCAGGCCCTAGCTATATCCTACAATGAGCAGTTCTTC. Protein sequence: CASSQALAISYNEQFF. This chain connects TRBV4-3 to TRBJ2-1, with a weak D call TRBD2 (5 bases). The V end was cut by 3 bases, the J end by 1 base, with 13 bases between. The CDR3 runs to 16 residues. From germline, CDR1 is LGHNA and CDR2 YSLEER.